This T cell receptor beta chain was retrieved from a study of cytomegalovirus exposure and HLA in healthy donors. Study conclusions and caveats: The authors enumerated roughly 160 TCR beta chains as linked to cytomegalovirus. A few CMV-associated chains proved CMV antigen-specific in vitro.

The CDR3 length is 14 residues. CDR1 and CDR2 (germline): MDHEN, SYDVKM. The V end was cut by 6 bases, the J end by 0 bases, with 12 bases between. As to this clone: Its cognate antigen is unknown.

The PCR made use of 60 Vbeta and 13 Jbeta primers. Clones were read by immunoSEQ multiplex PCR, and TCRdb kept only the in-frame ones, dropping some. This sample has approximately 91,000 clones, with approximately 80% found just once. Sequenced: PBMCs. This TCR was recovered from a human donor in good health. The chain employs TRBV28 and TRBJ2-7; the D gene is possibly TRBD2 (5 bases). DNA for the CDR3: TGTGCCAGCAGGGCTGGACTGTTCTCCTACGAGCAGTACTTC. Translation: CASRAGLFSYEQYF.